This entry concerns a single TCR beta chain. The target of this receptor is not known. No base quality values were provided; no much bigger clone lies one nucleotide off. Other DNA variants within this sample encode the same CDR3. The cohort consisted of hundreds of healthy bone marrow donors. All cohort members were sampled while nominally healthy, although unrecorded immune exposures were likely present. The donor tested CMV seronegative, placing the donor among the 300 to 400 seronegative members of the cohort. A peripheral blood sample was collected from each donor, and TCR beta sequencing was performed on peripheral blood mononuclear cells. The Qiagen DNeasy Blood Extraction Kit was used to extract genomic DNA from the blood cell samples. These data belong to a study of cytomegalovirus exposure and HLA in healthy donors (dated by TCRdb to the late 2010s). Regarding the study in general: An earlier analysis of some 600 of the donors reported about 260 Gb of sequence data and around 100 million unique TCR beta sequences obtained from 180 million or so T cells. A later genetic analysis used genome-wide SNP genotypes for about three fifths of the 666 donors, treating that subset as a discovery cohort. The study aimed to test whether cataloging public T cell receptors could reveal signatures of past pathogen exposure. The study used immunosequencing to profile the T cell repertoires of several hundred subjects and linked those repertoires to cytomegalovirus serostatus. Donor age, sex, ethnicity and CMV serostatus were collected together with the repertoire data. The study combined high-throughput TCR immunosequencing, statistical association of individual TCRs with disease status, and machine learning to predict cytomegalovirus infection status. A few DR-DQ haplotypes were treated as single units for association and clustering because of strong linkage in the cohort. In a later analysis, previously published TCR beta repertoires from 500 to 750 donors were re-analyzed and high-resolution HLA genotyping was added so that TCR occurrence patterns could be studied. In addition to the first cohort of 666 subjects, a separate validation cohort of approximately 130 different subjects was used. The number of typed donors differed by locus: about 620-640 for A, B, C, DRB1 and DQB1; 522 for DQA1; 606 for DPA1; and 400 to 480 for DPB1. On average, around 200,000 unique TCR beta nucleotide sequences were sequenced per donor among a few hundred genotyped donors of the cohort, with around 19% of those sequences being non-productive. In an earlier analysis of a few hundred of the donors, high-throughput TCR beta sequencing was used to judge whether each TCR beta V gene segment behaved as functional or pseudogenic. Every repertoire in the discovery cohort had been generated on one and the same sequencing platform. An early release that covered some 640 HLA-typed donors contained approximately 300 gigabases of sequencing data and roughly 84 million unique TCR sequences. In the later analysis, no new phenotypic data were used to find candidate immune exposures; instead, reliance was placed on TCR beta sequences and their occurrence across donors. HLA typing covered class I and class II loci at four-digit resolution. The genetic ancestry cluster associated with self-reported Caucasian donors included about 81% of the 398 genotyped donors.

The paper as a whole reports these results and caveats: V-gene and J-gene trimming of TCR beta chains was associated with a missense DCLRE1C variant in a later genetic analysis, and the association was replicated in an independent cohort. In the study, around 150 TCR beta chains were listed as associated with cytomegalovirus. In an earlier analysis of more than 500 of the donors, most TCR beta V segments appeared in productive rearrangements about 90% or about 30% of the time, broadly matching IMGT annotations. A further reported finding was that TCR beta sequences accurately predicted the HLA-A and HLA-B alleles for most subjects in the first cohort. Specific HLA alleles were associated with roughly 17,000 TCR beta sequences at a false discovery rate of 0.05 in a later analysis. According to a later genetic analysis, donors in an Asian-associated ancestry cluster had fewer N-insertions in productive TCRs than the approximately 610-donor mean. A group of highly shared sequence variants was considered likely to be a technical artifact of the sequencing pipeline. In vitro tests confirmed that a few of the cytomegalovirus-associated TCR beta chains recognize cytomegalovirus antigens. According to the authors, the approach could potentially be generalized to other disease states and immunological phenotypes. Linkage disequilibrium might explain the correlated functional status among segregating V segments, but an unknown experimental factor could not be ruled out. The cohort was sequenced for TCR beta chains only, and without alpha or paired-chain data the features that could be detected were limited. Compared with equally common non-associated chains, HLA-associated TCR beta chains in a later analysis were more clonally expanded and had lower generation probabilities. For the cohort, immune exposure information was limited to CMV serostatus. In a later analysis, TCR association rates were found to vary across HLA loci, with the most associated TCRs seen for DRB1 alleles and the fewest for HLA-C alleles. Several of the top co-occurrence clusters appeared to be linked to parvovirus B19, influenza, CMV and Epstein-Barr virus, according to a later analysis. Presence/absence analyses assumed roughly uniform sequencing depth across donors, an assumption that may not hold. A later analysis found that most CMV-associated TCR beta chains appeared HLA-restricted, with HLA associations seemingly driven largely by CMV exposure. Seventeen rarely observed V segments, including chromosome 9 orphons, were excluded from the earlier analysis of about 500 of the donors because counts were too low. Most TCR sequences were seen in very few donors, while some public TCRs were found in many individuals. In both the original and validation cohorts, the classifier was reported to diagnose cytomegalovirus status with high specificity and sensitivity. Assigning TCR associations to individual alleles was difficult when HLA alleles, especially DR and DQ, strongly co-occurred. Because HLA typing was missing for some donors at each locus, association tests included only the typed subset.

The library was obtained by the immunoSEQ multiplex PCR assay. The multiplex PCR relied on a mix of 60 forward primers for TCR Vbeta segments and 13 reverse primers for TCR Jbeta segments. The CDR3 region of rearranged TCR beta genes was amplified from genomic DNA with a multiplex PCR assay. The amplified TCR beta libraries were sequenced on the Illumina HiSeq System as 87-base-pair reads. Per the source publication's procedure: In a later analysis, 70 million to 95 million unique TCR beta chains were counted across the approximately 640 repertoires, and roughly 11 million of these chains were shared by at least two donors. To remove PCR and sequencing errors, raw reads were error-corrected and collapsed into unique sequences using a nearest-neighbor algorithm that merged closely related sequences. Alignment of CDR3 sequences to IMGT reference sequences was used to assign V, D and J gene segments. For a sequence to be retained, a match of at least six nucleotides was required to both a V gene segment and a J gene segment. A rearrangement was called productive if the CDR3 had no stop codons and remained in frame with V and J, and every other rearrangement was called non-productive. Following IMGT convention, CDR3 was defined as the stretch from the second conserved V-encoded cysteine up to the conserved J-encoded phenylalanine. The earlier analysis of 587 of the donors excluded sequences that lacked an unambiguous match to a single V gene segment. In an earlier analysis of 450 to 750 of the donors, a V segment was called functional when productive rearrangements were above 56.7%, and segregating when the standard deviation between donors exceeded 5%. A statistical classification framework was developed to diagnose cytomegalovirus status using the catalog of TCR beta chain sequences. In a later analysis, TCR nucleotide sequences were compared against IMGT/GENE-DB human TR gene sequences so that V and J genes could be assigned. The TCRdist pipeline was used in a later analysis to assign CDR3 sequences and most-parsimonious VDJ recombination scenarios. A later analysis defined each TCR beta chain by its CDR3 amino acid sequence plus V-gene family, and excluded reads lacking a unique V-gene family. To address suspected cross-contamination and a sequencing artifact, a later analysis removed 592 highly shared, low-generation-probability nucleotide sequences. In a later analysis, a clonal expansion index for each public chain was calculated from normalized within-repertoire ranks of inferred template counts. A later analysis computed generation probabilities with a VDJ recombination model fitted to out-of-frame rearrangements, and checked the results against IGoR. Hypergeometric tests were used in a later analysis to score TCR-TCR, TCR-HLA and TCR-CMV co-occurrence, with a repertoire-size bias correction applied to the TCR pairs. False discovery rates were estimated in a later analysis by permuting HLA or CMV assignments 20 times. In a later analysis, co-occurring TCRs were grouped using DBSCAN, with TCRdist sequence similarity added in when clustering inside HLA-allele-positive subsets. Repertoires with fewer than 30,000 or more than 120,000 public chains were left out of co-occurrence clustering, as were about five repertoires with anomalous nucleotide sharing. Not all clones reach the TCRdb copy of this immuneACCESS table, which keeps in-frame sequences only. Checked studies attribute under half of the gap to unresolved V genes and leave the rest unexplained. Clone size and the V and J calls come from that table; the DNA yielded D and trimming. The sample yields 100,000 or so clones; 60% to 85% were counted once. Around 6% of the sample belongs to the ten largest clones.

The sequenced material came from PBMCs. The sequence was obtained from a male donor in good health and CMV-seronegative.

CDR3 sequence: CASSLAGSPYEQYF. The DNA sequence is as follows: TGTGCCAGCAGCTTGGCGGGATCACCCTACGAGCAGTACTTC. The chain is assembled from TRBV7-9 and TRBJ2-7; TRBD2 is perhaps the D gene, given 6 matching bases. V is cut by 3 bases and J by 2 bases, and the space between the germline ends is 11 bases. The CDR3 contains 14 residues, cysteine and phenylalanine counted. Just the 42-base CDR3 DNA is kept, in frame starting at base 1. Reading the germline V gene (reference sequence) gives CDR1 SEHNR and CDR2 FQNEAQ.